The 28 T cell receptor beta chains below all came from one sample that was sequenced in a study of memory CD4+ T cells and cytomegalovirus serostatus. The sort gate was single viable CD3+CD4+CD8-CD45RO+ cells for memory CD4+ T cells. Sequenced by immunoSEQ multiplex PCR; TCRdb stores in-frame clones only, minus some. The sample includes over 40,000 clones, roughly 77% of them seen just once. Specimen: memory CD4+ T cells from blood. The receptor set was obtained from an adult in good health and CMV-seronegative.

This CDR3 is CASGGFGTVNTEAFF. The CDR3 DNA reads as TGTGCCAGTGGTGGGTTCGGGACAGTAAACACTGAAGCTTTCTTT. The chain recombines TRBV19 with TRBJ1-1; 7 bases are a match to TRBD1. CDR3 size: 15 residues. The trim removed 8 bases at V and 2 bases at J, leaving 11 bases unmatched. In germline, CDR1 is LNHDA, CDR2 SQIVND (reference sequence).

V usage is TRBV5-5 and J usage is TRBJ1-2; unclear D gene. Between the trimmed V and J ends, which lost 4 bases and 5 bases, there was a span of 15 bases. Germline V gives CDR1 SGHKS, CDR2 YYEKEE (reference sequence). The CDR3 sequence is 14 residues long. This CDR3 is CASSPDGLEYGYTF. The CDR3 nucleotides are TGTGCCAGCAGCCCAGACGGATTAGAATATGGCTACACCTTC. The variable domain in full, completed from reference TRBV5-5 and TRBJ1-2, reads DAGVTQSPTHLIKTRGQQVTLRCSPISGHKSVSWYQQVLGQGPQFIFQYYEKEERGRGNFPDRFSARQFPNYSSELNVNALLLGDSALYLCASSPDGLEYGYTFGSGTRLTVV.

The CDR3, as DNA: TGTGCCAGCGCCCGACCCGGGACAGGGCCCTATGGCTACACCTTC. It translates to CASARPGTGPYGYTF. V usage is TRBV19 and J usage is TRBJ1-2; 9 bases map to TRBD1. This CDR3 contains 15 residues. Trimming cost V 9 bases and J 4 bases; bases outside gene matches: 12. CDR1 and CDR2 from the germline V gene are LNHDA and SQIVND (reference sequence).

This chain joins TRBV19 and TRBJ1-2; D not certain. The CDR3 sequence is 12 residues long. Germline-derived CDR1 and CDR2 are LNHDA and SQIVND (reference sequence). V lost 5 bases and J 8 bases, leaving 12 bases between the germline ends. The CDR3 reads CASSRSLGGYTF. CDR3 DNA: TGTGCCAGTAGTCGCTCCTTGGGCGGCTACACCTTC.

The gene calls are TRBV30 and TRBJ1-4; D possibly corresponds to TRBD1 (5 bases). V dropped 3 bases and J dropped 3 bases, with 20 bases sitting between them. Germline CDR1 reads GTSNPN; CDR2 reads SVGIG (reference sequence). The CDR3 covers 17 residues. In DNA form, the CDR3 reads TGTGCCTGGAGCGGACTGAAGAGAGGGGAAGCTAATGAAAAACTGTTTTTT. This codes for CAWSGLKRGEANEKLFF.

This chain joins TRBV29-1 and TRBJ2-1, with 7 bases matching TRBD1. Germline loops: CDR1 SQVTM, CDR2 ANQGSEA. This CDR3 comprises 13 residues. The V gene end was trimmed by 1 base and the J gene end by 5 bases; junction bases not matched to a gene: 2. The CDR3 reads CSVEGQGHNEQFF. CDR3 DNA: TGCAGCGTTGAAGGACAGGGACACAATGAGCAGTTCTTC.

The J gene is TRBJ1-5, the V gene TRBV27, with D unresolved. V was trimmed by 2 bases and J by 2 bases, leaving 4 bases between them. Germline V CDR1 and CDR2: MNHEY, SMNVEV (reference sequence). CDR3 length: 13 amino acids. This CDR3 reads CASSLRGNQPQHF. CDR3 in DNA: TGTGCCAGCAGTTTAAGGGGCAATCAGCCCCAGCATTTT.

The chain is built from TRBV5-4 and TRBJ1-2; weak D call: TRBD1 (5 bases). Germline CDR1 is SGHNT and CDR2 is YYREEE (reference sequence). V gave up 3 bases and J gave up 4 bases, with 13 bases separating them. This CDR3 is 14 amino acids long. This chain's CDR3 is CASSSPAGSYGYTF. CDR3 bases: TGTGCCAGCAGCTCCCCGGCAGGGAGCTATGGCTACACCTTC.

The chain uses TRBV10-3 and TRBJ2-7; 10 nucleotides line up with TRBD1. This CDR3 is built from 12 residues. The germline V gene encodes CDR1 ENHRY and CDR2 SYGVKD. V lost 11 bases, J lost 3 bases, and 4 bases stayed unmatched. CDR3 bases: TGTGCCGTCCGGACAGGGGGCTACGAGCAGTACTTC. Protein product: CAVRTGGYEQYF.

This clone has a handful of counts. The CDR3 DNA reads as TGTGCCAGCAGTTTATTCGCGCCGGACAGGGTAAACTATGGCTACACCTTC. Protein: CASSLFAPDRVNYGYTF. The J gene is TRBJ1-2, the V gene TRBV27; 8 nucleotides match TRBD1. The CDR3 loop spans 17 amino acids. V shed 1 base and J 2 bases; nucleotides not matched to a gene: 9. The germline V gene has CDR1 MNHEY and CDR2 SMNVEV (reference sequence).

Here the CDR3 DNA reads TGCGCCAGCAGCCAAGGCTGGGGGACTGAAAAACTGTTTTTT. It encodes CASSQGWGTEKLFF. The chain joins TRBV4-1 to TRBJ1-4; maybe TRBD1 (5 bases). The CDR3 extends over 14 amino acids. Germline values: CDR1 MGHRA, CDR2 YSYEKL. V was trimmed by 1 base and J by 7 bases, leaving 10 bases between them.

V and J are TRBV19 and TRBJ1-4; no clear D gene. Trimming removed 5 bases from V and 10 bases from J, with 5 bases in between. CDR1 is LNHDA and CDR2 is SQIVND in the germline V gene (reference sequence). This CDR3 has 10 residues. The CDR3 spells CASSSGKLFF. For the CDR3, the DNA is TGTGCCAGTAGTTCCGGAAAACTGTTTTTT.

The chain has TRBV18 and TRBJ2-5; 10 nucleotides align to TRBD1. The V gene's germline CDR1 is KGHSH and CDR2 LQKENI. Trimming removed 3 bases from V and 4 bases from J; junction bases left unmatched: 8. This CDR3 has 16 amino acids. In DNA form, the CDR3 reads TGTGCCAGCTCACCCCAGATCGGACAGGGGGGAGAGACCCAGTACTTC. This translates into CASSPQIGQGGETQYF.

This sequence joins TRBV2 and TRBJ2-7, with a possible D match to TRBD1 (6 bases). V was clipped by 8 bases and J by 6 bases, with 17 bases between them. CDR1 and CDR2 from the germline V gene are SNHLY and FYNNEI. The CDR3 runs to 13 residues. The CDR3 DNA reads TGTGCCAGCGGGACATCCCTACGTAGCGAGCAGTACTTC. The encoded protein is CASGTSLRSEQYF.

This clone turned up a few times. CDR3 in amino acids: CASSPIDEQYF. In nucleotides, the CDR3 is TGTGCCAGCAGTCCCATTGACGAGCAGTACTTC. V usage is TRBV2 and J usage is TRBJ2-7; D not certain. CDR3 size: 11 residues. CDR1 and CDR2 from the germline V gene are SNHLY and FYNNEI. Between the trimmed V and J ends, which lost 5 bases and 5 bases, there was a span of 7 bases.

This clone showed up just once. The chain couples TRBV28 to TRBJ2-1, with 7 bases fitting TRBD2. Per the germline V gene, CDR1 is MDHEN and CDR2 is SYDVKM. The CDR3 consists of 13 residues. The V and J ends lost 8 bases and 8 bases, in that order; junction bases with no gene match: 9. DNA of the CDR3: TGTGCCAGCCGGGGAGGGCTTCTTGATGAGCAGTTCTTC. Its protein is CASRGGLLDEQFF. The variable domain in full, with the rest retrieved from reference TRBV28 and TRBJ2-1, is DVKVTQSSRYLVKRTGEKVFLECVQDMDHENMFWYRQDPGLGLRLIYFSYDVKMKEKGDIPEGYSVSREKKERFSLILESASTNQTSMYLCASRGGLLDEQFFGPGTRLTVL.

The chain has TRBV28 and TRBJ1-6; the D is unclear. The CDR3 is 13 residues long. Germline V gene data show CDR1 as MDHEN and CDR2 as SYDVKM. Trimming removed 5 bases at V and 10 bases at J, with 12 bases between. CDR3 loop: CASSTFALSPLHF. The CDR3 DNA reads TGTGCCAGCAGTACTTTCGCGTTGTCACCCCTCCACTTT.

This chain uses TRBV4-3 with TRBJ1-6, with D possibly TRBD1 on 5 matching bases. The CDR3 is 17 amino acids. Germline V CDR1 and CDR2: LGHNA, YSLEER. The V end was cut by 1 base, the J end by 6 bases, with 16 bases between. DNA of the CDR3: TGCGCCAGCAGCCAAGTCGGAGGGACCCACGGTAATTCACCCCTCCACTTT. Amino acids: CASSQVGGTHGNSPLHF.

The rearrangement uses TRBV7-9 and TRBJ2-1; TRBD1 aligns across 11 bases. The V segment lost 5 bases and the J segment 2 bases; nucleotides outside the gene matches: 5. The CDR3 runs to 16 residues. The germline gives CDR1 SEHNR, CDR2 FQNEAQ (reference sequence). The CDR3 DNA reads TGTGCCAGCAGCCATCCGGGACAGGGGGCCTACAATGAGCAGTTCTTC. As protein: CASSHPGQGAYNEQFF.

The V call is TRBV4-3, the J call TRBJ2-6; D gene unclear. From germline, CDR1 is LGHNA and CDR2 YSLEER. V lost 1 base, J lost 2 bases, and 12 bases lay in between. The CDR3 totals 17 residues. CDR3: CASSQVYPVAGANVLTF. The CDR3 DNA sequence: TGCGCCAGCAGCCAAGTTTATCCGGTCGCTGGGGCCAACGTCCTGACTTTC.

Turning to this clone: Other DNA sequences in the same sample also yield this CDR3. The rearrangement joins TRBV11-3 to TRBJ2-2; weak D call: TRBD1 (6 bases). This CDR3 has 14 residues. Trimming left V 6 bases short and J 4 bases short, with 12 bases between. CDR1 and CDR2 (germline): SGHNT, YENEEA. This CDR3 reads CASSFDRSTGELFF. The CDR3 DNA reads as TGTGCCAGCAGTTTCGACAGGTCCACCGGGGAGCTGTTTTTT.

The chain has TRBV15 and TRBJ1-5; no reliable D call. V lost 1 base and J 7 bases, leaving 17 bases between the germline ends. CDR3 length: 16 residues. CDR1 LNHNV and CDR2 YYDKDF come from the germline V gene (reference sequence). CDR3: CATSRGGEGSRQPQHF. The CDR3 DNA reads TGTGCCACCAGCAGAGGTGGGGAGGGCTCGAGGCAGCCCCAGCATTTT.

The CDR3 loop reads CASIWHNEQFF. The CDR3 nucleotides are TGTGCCAGCATTTGGCACAATGAGCAGTTCTTC. This rearrangement joins TRBV6-5 to TRBJ2-1; D is unresolved. The ends were cut back, 7 bases at V and 5 bases at J, with 6 bases in the middle. From germline, CDR1 is MNHEY and CDR2 SVGAGI. The CDR3 is 11 amino acids.

V is TRBV15 and J is TRBJ1-5; D is possibly TRBD1 (5 bases). The germline gives CDR1 LNHNV, CDR2 YYDKDF (reference sequence). V was pared by 0 bases and J by 9 bases, with 15 bases between. This CDR3 has 15 amino acids. The CDR3 region is CATSRDRGREGPQHF. CDR3 nucleotides: TGTGCCACCAGCAGAGATCGAGGCAGGGAAGGGCCCCAGCATTTT.

The table lists this clone with a few counts. The same CDR3 arises from other DNA sequences in this sample as well. CDR3 sequence: CASSLRRGGNEQYF. In DNA, the CDR3 is TGTGCCAGCAGTTTAAGGCGGGGGGGCAACGAGCAGTACTTC. This sequence joins TRBV27 and TRBJ2-7; 9 nucleotides line up with TRBD2. From germline, CDR1 is MNHEY and CDR2 SMNVEV (reference sequence). The CDR3 runs to 14 residues. Losses at the gene ends were 2 bases for V and 5 bases for J; bases not matched to a gene: 4.

A few counts support this clone. The genes are TRBV4-2 and TRBJ1-1; D gene unclear. The CDR3 totals 13 residues. Deletions cut 3 bases from V and 4 bases from J, with 9 bases between. From germline, CDR1 is LGHNA and CDR2 YNFKEQ. CDR3: CASSQRLGTEAFF. In DNA form, the CDR3 reads TGTGCCAGCAGCCAGAGACTTGGCACTGAAGCTTTCTTT.

The genes are TRBV28 and TRBJ2-7; perhaps TRBD2 as D (7 bases). The CDR3 spans 14 residues. Germline V gene data show CDR1 as MDHEN and CDR2 as SYDVKM. Trimming took 2 bases from V and 2 from J, leaving 10 bases between them. The CDR3 protein is CASSLVGGAYEQYF. In DNA, the CDR3 is TGTGCCAGCAGTTTAGTAGGGGGGGCCTACGAGCAGTACTTC.

The chain recombines TRBV6-1 with TRBJ2-1; D is unclear. Germline CDR1 reads MNHNS; CDR2 reads SASEGT. The CDR3 sequence is 10 residues long. V lost 2 bases, J lost 10 bases, and 3 bases lay in between. In nucleotides, the CDR3 is TGTGCCAGCAGTGAAAGGGAGCAGTTCTTC. Its protein is CASSEREQFF.